The T cell receptor beta chain under discussion was sequenced for a study of T-cell memory formation after mild COVID-19. Study details: TCR clusters showed largely donor specificity.

This CDR3 has 17 amino acids. The germline gives CDR1 SEHNR, CDR2 FQNEAQ (reference sequence). V trimming: 4 bases; J trimming: 4 bases; junction bases outside the gene matches: 11. Study-level points and caveats: Researchers report contracting CD4+ clones mostly in CM and EM, with CD8+ clones in EMRA. Several responding clones turned up in pre-infection memory, indicating that cross-reactive memory may have taken part.

Libraries for TCRalpha and TCRbeta carried sample barcodes and unique molecular identifiers via 5'RACE. TCRdb re-analysed the 5' RACE reads in MiXCR, keeping a single row per CDR3 protein. This sample has fewer than 400,000 distinct CDR3 sequences, with 10% to 15% found just once. This clonotype showed up just a few times. Its antigen is undetermined. The TCR sequence derives from a young man who had mild COVID-19 (a few samples of this study predate the infection). Cell type and time point are not known. The chain joins TRBV7-9 to TRBJ2-1; 9 bases agree with TRBD2. The sequenced material came from PBMCs or a T cell subset sorted from them (not recorded which). As DNA, the CDR3 is TGTGCCAGCAGCTCACCCCGTTTCGCGGGGGGGTACAATGAGCAGTTCTTC. Encoded protein: CASSSPRFAGGYNEQFF.